One sample yielded the 3 T cell receptor beta chains listed below, sequenced in a study of graft-versus-host responses after intestinal transplantation. Produced via immunoSEQ multiplex PCR; TCRdb's table is partial and in-frame only. The sample carries 70,000 or so clones, approximately 80% recorded once. What these receptors recognize is not known. Sequencing used unstimulated CD4+ T cells sorted from spleen or lymph node cells, obtained before transplant. Receptors originate from a human donor who was the organ donor for an intestinal transplant.

The rearrangement links TRBV2 to TRBJ2-2; 8 nucleotides align to TRBD1. Germline V CDR1 and CDR2: SNHLY, FYNNEI. The CDR3 has 12 residues. The V and J ends lost 10 bases and 3 bases, in that order; junction bases with no gene match: 1. CDR3 nucleotides: TGTGCCACGACAGGGGACACCGGGGAGCTGTTTTTT. It yields the protein CATTGDTGELFF. The full variable domain, rest sourced from reference TRBV2 and TRBJ2-2, is EPEVTQTPSHQVTQMGQEVILRCVPISNHLYFYWYRQILGQKVEFLVSFYNNEISEKSEIFDDQFSVERPDGSNFTLKIRSTKLEDSAMYFCATTGDTGELFFGEGSRLTVL.

The chain has TRBV6-6 and TRBJ1-1; the D gene is possibly TRBD1 (6 bases). In germline, CDR1 is MNHNY, CDR2 SVGAGI (reference sequence). This CDR3 is built from 15 residues. V was trimmed by 2 bases and J by 7 bases, leaving 17 bases between them. CDR3 region: CASSYRGGEGGEAFF. DNA for the CDR3: TGTGCCAGCAGTTACCGAGGGGGGGAGGGTGGTGAAGCTTTCTTT.

The genes are TRBV4-3 and TRBJ2-5; 7 bases line up with TRBD2. J gave up 0 bases and V 0 bases, and 13 bases lay outside the gene matches. The CDR3 sequence is 19 residues long. Germline CDR1 is LGHNA and CDR2 is YSLEER. The chain's CDR3 is CASSQDRISRGVYQETQYF. CDR3 DNA sequence: TGCGCCAGCAGCCAAGATCGTATCTCCCGGGGGGTGTACCAAGAGACCCAGTACTTC.